This T cell receptor (beta chain) was sequenced during a study of blood T cell repertoires in COVID-19. Assignment of participants to cohorts was predicated upon participant-reported clinical history. The study counted Cohort 3 donors as recovered given two negative PCRs, clearance, or symptom resolution. From germline, CDR1 is SGHVS and CDR2 FQNEAQ. V was trimmed by 5 bases and J by 3 bases, leaving 20 bases between them. The CDR3 loop spans 17 amino acids. Only in-frame clones appear in the TCRdb table, and some are missing; sequencing was by immunoSEQ multiplex PCR. The repertoire includes about 360,000 clones, more than 75% of them detected once, and 1.3% sits in the top ten.

The receptor was derived from a man younger than 40 who had recovered from COVID-19. Sequencing was done on a sample of PBMCs or T cells enriched from blood (not recorded which). This rearrangement joins TRBV7-8 to TRBJ1-3, with D uncertain. Written as DNA, the CDR3 is TGTGCCAGCAGCCCTACACACTCTCGGGGTTTTGGAAACACCATATATTTT. Translation gives CASSPTHSRGFGNTIYF.